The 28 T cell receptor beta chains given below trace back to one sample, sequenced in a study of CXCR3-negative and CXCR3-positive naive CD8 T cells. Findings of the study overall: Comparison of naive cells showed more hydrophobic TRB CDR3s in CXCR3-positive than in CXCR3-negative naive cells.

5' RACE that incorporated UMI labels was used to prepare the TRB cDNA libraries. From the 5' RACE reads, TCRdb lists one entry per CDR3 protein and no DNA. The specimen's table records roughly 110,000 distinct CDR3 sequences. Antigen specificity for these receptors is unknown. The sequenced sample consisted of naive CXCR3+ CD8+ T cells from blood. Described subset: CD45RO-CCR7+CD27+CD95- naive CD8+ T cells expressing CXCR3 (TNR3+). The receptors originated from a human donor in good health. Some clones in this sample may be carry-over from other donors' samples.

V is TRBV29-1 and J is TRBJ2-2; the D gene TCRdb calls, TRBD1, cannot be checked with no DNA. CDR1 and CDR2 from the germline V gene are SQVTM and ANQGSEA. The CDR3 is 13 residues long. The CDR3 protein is CSVPGQVGGELFF.

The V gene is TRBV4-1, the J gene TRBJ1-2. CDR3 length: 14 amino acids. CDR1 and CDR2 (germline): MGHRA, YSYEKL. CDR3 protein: CASSQSLGQYGYTF.

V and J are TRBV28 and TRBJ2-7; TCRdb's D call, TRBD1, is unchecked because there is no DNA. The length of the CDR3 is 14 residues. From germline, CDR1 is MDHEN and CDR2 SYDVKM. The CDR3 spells CASSSRQGAWEQYF. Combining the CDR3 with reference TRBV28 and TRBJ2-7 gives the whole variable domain DVKVTQSSRYLVKRTGEKVFLECVQDMDHENMFWYRQDPGLGLRLIYFSYDVKMKEKGDIPEGYSVSREKKERFSLILESASTNQTSMYLCASSSRQGAWEQYFGPGTRLTVT.

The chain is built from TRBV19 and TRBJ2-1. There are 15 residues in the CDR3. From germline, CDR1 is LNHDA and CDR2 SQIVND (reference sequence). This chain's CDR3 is CASSIESDTYNEQFF. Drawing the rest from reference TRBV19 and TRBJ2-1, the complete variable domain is DGGITQSPKYLFRKEGQNVTLSCEQNLNHDAMYWYRQDPGQGLRLIYYSQIVNDFQKGDIAEGYSVSREKKESFPLTVTSAQKNPTAFYLCASSIESDTYNEQFFGPGTRLTVL.

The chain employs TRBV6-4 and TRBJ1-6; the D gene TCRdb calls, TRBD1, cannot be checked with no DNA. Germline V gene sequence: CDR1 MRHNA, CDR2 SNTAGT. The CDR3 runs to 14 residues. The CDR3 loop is CASSEGQGSSPLHF.

The CDR3 region is CASSLGHYSYEQYF. The chain has TRBV5-1 and TRBJ2-7. CDR3 length: 14 residues. Germline loops: CDR1 SGHRS, CDR2 YFSETQ.

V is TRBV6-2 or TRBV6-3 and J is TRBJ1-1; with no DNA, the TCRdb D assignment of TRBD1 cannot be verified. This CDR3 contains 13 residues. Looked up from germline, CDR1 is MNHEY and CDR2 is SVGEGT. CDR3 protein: CASSYARGTEAFF.

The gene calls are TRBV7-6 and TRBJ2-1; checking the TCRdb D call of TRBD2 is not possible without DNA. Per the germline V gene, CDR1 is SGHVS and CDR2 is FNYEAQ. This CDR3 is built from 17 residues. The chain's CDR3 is CASSLPLAGGPYNEQFF.

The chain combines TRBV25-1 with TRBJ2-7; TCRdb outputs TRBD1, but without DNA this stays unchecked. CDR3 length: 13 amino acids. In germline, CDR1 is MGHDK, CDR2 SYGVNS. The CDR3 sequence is CASSGTASTEQYF.

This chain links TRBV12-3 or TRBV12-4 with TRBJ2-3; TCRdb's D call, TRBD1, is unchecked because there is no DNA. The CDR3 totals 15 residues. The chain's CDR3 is CASSLSQGRTDTQYF.

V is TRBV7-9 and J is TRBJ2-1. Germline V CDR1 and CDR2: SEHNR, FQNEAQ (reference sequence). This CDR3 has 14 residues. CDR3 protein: CASSLPLSYNEQFF.

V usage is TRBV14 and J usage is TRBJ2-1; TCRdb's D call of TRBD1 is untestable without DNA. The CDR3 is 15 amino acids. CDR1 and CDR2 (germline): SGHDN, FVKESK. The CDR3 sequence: CASGRQWSSYNEQFF.

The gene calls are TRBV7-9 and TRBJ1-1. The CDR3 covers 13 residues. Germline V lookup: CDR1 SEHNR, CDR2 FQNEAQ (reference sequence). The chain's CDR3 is CASSLGDLTEAFF.

This chain's CDR3 is CASTRDRENQPQHF. The chain has TRBV28 and TRBJ1-5; with no DNA, the TCRdb D assignment of TRBD1 cannot be verified. The CDR3 spans 14 residues. Germline loops: CDR1 MDHEN, CDR2 SYDVKM. The full variable domain, rest sourced from reference TRBV28 and TRBJ1-5, is DVKVTQSSRYLVKRTGEKVFLECVQDMDHENMFWYRQDPGLGLRLIYFSYDVKMKEKGDIPEGYSVSREKKERFSLILESASTNQTSMYLCASTRDRENQPQHFGDGTRLSIL.

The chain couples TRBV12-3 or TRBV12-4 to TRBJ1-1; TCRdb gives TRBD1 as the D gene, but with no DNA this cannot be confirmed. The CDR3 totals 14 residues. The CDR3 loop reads CASSRDGLNTEAFF.

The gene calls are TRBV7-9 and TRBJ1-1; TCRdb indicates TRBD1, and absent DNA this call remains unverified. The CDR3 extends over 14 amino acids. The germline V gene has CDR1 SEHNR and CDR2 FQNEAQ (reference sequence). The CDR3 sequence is CASSGGTGDTEAFF.

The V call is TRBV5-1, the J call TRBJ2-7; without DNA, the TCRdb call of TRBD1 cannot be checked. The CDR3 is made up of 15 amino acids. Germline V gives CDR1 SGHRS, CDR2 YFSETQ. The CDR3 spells CASSLDPQGSYEQYF.

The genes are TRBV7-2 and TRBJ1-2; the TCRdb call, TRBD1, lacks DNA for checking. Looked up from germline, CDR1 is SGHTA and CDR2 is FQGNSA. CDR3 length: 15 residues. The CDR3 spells CASSLEQGLWYGYTF.

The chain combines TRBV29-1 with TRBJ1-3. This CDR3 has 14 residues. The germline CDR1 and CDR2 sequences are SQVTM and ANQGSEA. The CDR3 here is CSALAEASGNTIYF.

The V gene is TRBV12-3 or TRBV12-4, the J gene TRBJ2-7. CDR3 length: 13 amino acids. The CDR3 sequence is CASSRRASYEQYF.

The CDR3 protein is CASSQARPTLYEQYF. The V call is TRBV4-1, the J call TRBJ2-7; the D call from TCRdb, TRBD1, cannot be confirmed without DNA. The CDR3 consists of 15 residues. Germline V gives CDR1 MGHRA, CDR2 YSYEKL.

The CDR3 loop reads CASSLSGFGYNEQFF. V usage is TRBV12-3 or TRBV12-4 and J usage is TRBJ2-1. The CDR3 runs to 15 residues.

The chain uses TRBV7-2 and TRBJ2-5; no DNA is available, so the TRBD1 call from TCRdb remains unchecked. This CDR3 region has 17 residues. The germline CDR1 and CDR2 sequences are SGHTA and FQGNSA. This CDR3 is CASSLGLRTGEEETQYF.

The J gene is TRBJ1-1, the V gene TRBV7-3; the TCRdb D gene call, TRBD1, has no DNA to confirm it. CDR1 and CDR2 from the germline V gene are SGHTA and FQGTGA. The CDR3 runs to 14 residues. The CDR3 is CASSDLLGGTEAFF.

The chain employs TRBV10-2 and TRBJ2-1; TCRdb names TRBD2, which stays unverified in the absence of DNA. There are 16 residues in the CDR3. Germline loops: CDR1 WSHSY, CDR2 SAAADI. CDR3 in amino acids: CASSELAGAPYNEQFF.

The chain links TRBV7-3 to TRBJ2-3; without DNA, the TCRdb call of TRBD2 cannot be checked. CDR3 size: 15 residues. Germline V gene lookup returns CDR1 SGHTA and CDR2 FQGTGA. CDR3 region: CASSLSGGSTDTQYF.

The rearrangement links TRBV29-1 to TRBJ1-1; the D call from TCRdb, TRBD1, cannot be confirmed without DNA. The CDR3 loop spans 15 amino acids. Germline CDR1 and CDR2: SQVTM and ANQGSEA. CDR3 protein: CSVGRQGAGVTEAFF.

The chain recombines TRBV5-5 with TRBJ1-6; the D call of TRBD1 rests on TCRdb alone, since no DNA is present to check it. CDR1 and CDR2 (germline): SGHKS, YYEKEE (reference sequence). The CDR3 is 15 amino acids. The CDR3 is CASSLESGQGSPLHF.